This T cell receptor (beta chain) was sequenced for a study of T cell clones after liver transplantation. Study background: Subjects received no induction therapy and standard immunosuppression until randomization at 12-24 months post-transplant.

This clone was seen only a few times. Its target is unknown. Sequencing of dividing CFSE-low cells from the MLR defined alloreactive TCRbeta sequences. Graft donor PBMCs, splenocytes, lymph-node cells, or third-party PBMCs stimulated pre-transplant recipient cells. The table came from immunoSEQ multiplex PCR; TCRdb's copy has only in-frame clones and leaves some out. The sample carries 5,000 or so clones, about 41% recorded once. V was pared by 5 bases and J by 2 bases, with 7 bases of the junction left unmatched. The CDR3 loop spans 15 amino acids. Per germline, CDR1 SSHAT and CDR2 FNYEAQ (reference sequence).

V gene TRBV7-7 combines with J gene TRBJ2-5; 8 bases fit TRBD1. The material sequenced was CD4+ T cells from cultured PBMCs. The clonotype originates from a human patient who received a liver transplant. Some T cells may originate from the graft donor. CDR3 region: CASSPGTGGQETQYF. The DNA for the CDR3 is TGTGCCAGCAGCCCCGGGACAGGAGGGCAAGAGACCCAGTACTTC.